This paragraph reports one T cell receptor (beta chain). Its antigen is unknown. The sample holds no much larger clone one base away, and base qualities are not on file. The collaborating institutions used their own protocols to collect whole blood in K2EDTA tubes. For TCRbeta analysis, collaborator samples were shipped as frozen whole blood, as isolated PBMCs, or as DNA extracted from either sample type. The data belong to a study of blood T cell repertoires in COVID-19 (dated by TCRdb to 2019 to 2021). Broadly, across the study: Samples covering the acute and convalescent phases of COVID-19 were provided by collaborators in the United States, Italy and Spain. The prospective study material was composed of cDNA or gDNA derived from T cells, B-cell-depleted T cells, or PBMCs. Deeply sampled blood TCRbeta repertoires from subjects exposed to, actively infected with, or recovered from COVID-19 were included in the dataset. A freely available public database, intended as a resource for researchers studying the immune response to SARS-CoV-2, is where the repertoires were released. The samples were drawn from the first 160 participants of the ongoing ImmuneRACE study and from 950 to 1,500 subjects provided by 6 global collaborators. Sample metadata almost always included a de-identified subject ID, COVID-19 status, age in years and sex. Where HLA class I and class II types were available, the types were taken from metadata supplied by the sample provider, not from assay-based typing. The investigation overall reported the following: How much clinical and demographic metadata was included differed by source and by participant, and the metadata was provided uncurated.

TCRbeta CDR3 regions were amplified from genomic DNA using the immunoSEQ Assay, a bias-controlled multiplex PCR. Per the authors' processing: Within the assay, amplification of reference gene primers was used to estimate how many nucleated cells each sample contained. To quantify the absolute abundance of each unique TCRbeta CDR3 rearrangement, sequence reads were collapsed and filtered. For each sample, productive Simpson clonality was calculated as the square root of Simpson's diversity index across productive rearrangements. TCRdb provides this immuneACCESS table in a form limited to in-frame rearrangements. Some clones are lacking; in checked studies, under half of them reflect an unresolved V gene, and why the rest are absent is not known. V, J and clone size are those of that table, while D and trimming were read from the DNA. A total of 95,000 to 150,000 clones appear in this sample, more than 70% of them only once. The ten biggest clones cover about 5.4% of the sample.

The sequencing sample was made of peripheral blood. The sequence was collected from a human donor in a cohort sampled during active COVID-19.

The CDR3 region: CASSASSGPYNEQFF. Read as DNA, the sequence is TGTGCCAGCAGCGCATCTAGCGGACCATACAATGAGCAGTTCTTC. The sequence is built from TRBV6-5 and TRBJ2-1; 7 central nucleotides agree with TRBD2. Trimmed from V: 6 bases; trimmed from J: 4 bases; junction bases lacking a gene match: 9. The germline V gene yields MNHEY for CDR1 and SVGAGI for CDR2. Reading from cysteine to phenylalanine, the CDR3 counts 15 amino acids. Kept here is only the CDR3 DNA, which spans 45 bases and is read in frame from base 1.